The T cell receptor (beta chain) under discussion was sequenced for a study of response to subunit inactivated influenza vaccine. MiXCR, applied by TCRdb to the RT-PCR reads, yields one record per CDR3 protein. The top ten hold around 13% of the sample, which has over 450,000 distinct CDR3 sequences, 10% to 15% seen once. V was clipped by 0 bases and J by 1 base, with 6 bases between them. Looked up from germline, CDR1 is MNHEY and CDR2 is SVGAGI. CDR3 length: 14 residues. This clonotype was seen more than once but under ten times. Its antigen is unknown. Study-wide results and caveats: Researchers suggested that each seasonal influenza vaccination recruits few new T cells.

The specimen was PBMCs from blood, collected 40 to 50 days after vaccination. The chain has TRBV6-5 and TRBJ1-1; unclear D gene. This clonotype was sampled from a man between 45 and 60 years old who received an inactivated influenza vaccine. The CDR3: CASSYSKRNTEAFF. The CDR3 DNA is TGTGCCAGCAGTTACTCGAAACGGAACACTGAAGCTTTCTTT.